The 16 T cell receptor beta chains below were found in one sample sequenced in a study of cytomegalovirus exposure and HLA in healthy donors. The primer mix had 60 Vbeta and 13 Jbeta primers. Profiled with immunoSEQ multiplex PCR; TCRdb holds only in-frame clones, not every one. Its listing shows tens of thousands of clones. The sequenced material came from PBMCs. The receptors here all came from a woman aged 40 to 50 in good health and CMV-seropositive.

This chain joins TRBV5-6 and TRBJ2-2; weak D call: TRBD2 (7 bases). This CDR3 contains 15 residues. V was cut by 2 bases and J by 4 bases, with 12 bases left in between. Per germline, CDR1 SGHDT and CDR2 YYEEEE. CDR3 sequence (DNA): TGTGCCAGCAGCTTAGGGGGGAGGGCCACCGGGGAGCTGTTTTTT. Encoded protein: CASSLGGRATGELFF.

V usage is TRBV11-2 and J usage is TRBJ2-7; perhaps TRBD1 as D (5 bases). The CDR3 has 14 amino acids. Germline-derived CDR1 and CDR2 are SGHAT and FQNNGV. With 1 base removed from V and 3 bases from J, the gap between germline ends came to 10 bases. CDR3 in amino acids: CASSLGQGFYEQYF. CDR3 nucleotides: TGTGCCAGCAGCTTAGGGCAGGGCTTCTACGAGCAGTACTTC.

CDR3 in DNA: TGTGCCAGCAGCGATATACGGGAGGGCCAACTGACGCAGTATTTT. This encodes CASSDIREGQLTQYF. This chain joins TRBV5-5 and TRBJ2-3; 8 bases agree with TRBD2. Looked up from germline, CDR1 is SGHKS and CDR2 is YYEKEE (reference sequence). Trimming cost V 4 bases and J 9 bases; bases outside gene matches: 13. CDR3 size: 15 residues.

This rearrangement joins TRBV7-3 to TRBJ2-1; tentatively, D is TRBD2 (5 bases). There are 11 residues in the CDR3. V lost 11 bases and J 1 base, leaving 6 bases between the germline ends. The V gene's germline CDR1 is SGHTA and CDR2 FQGTGA. CDR3: CASGSYNEQFF. The CDR3 DNA reads TGTGCCTCGGGATCCTACAATGAGCAGTTCTTC.

V usage is TRBV19 and J usage is TRBJ1-5, with D maybe TRBD1 (6 bases). The germline gives CDR1 LNHDA, CDR2 SQIVND (reference sequence). V lost 5 bases, J lost 0 bases, and 17 bases lay in between. The CDR3 runs to 17 residues. The CDR3 here is CASSLRTAEISNQPQHF. Here the CDR3 DNA reads TGTGCCAGTAGTCTCCGGACAGCCGAAATTAGCAATCAGCCCCAGCATTTT.

This chain connects TRBV5-1 to TRBJ1-5, with D maybe TRBD1 (6 bases). CDR1 SGHRS and CDR2 YFSETQ come from the germline V gene. The CDR3 runs to 16 residues. V lost 0 bases, J lost 3 bases, and 13 bases lay in between. CDR3 amino acids: CASSLGPGQNNQPQHF. In DNA form, the CDR3 reads TGCGCCAGCAGCTTGGGTCCCGGACAGAACAATCAGCCCCAGCATTTT.

The V gene is TRBV6-5, the J gene TRBJ2-5; a possible D gene is TRBD1 (6 bases). CDR1 is MNHEY and CDR2 is SVGAGI in the germline V gene. The V end lost 2 bases, the J end lost 5 bases, and 15 bases lay between the germline ends. The CDR3 contains 15 residues. This CDR3 reads CASSYDRTQRETQYF. The DNA for the CDR3 is TGTGCCAGCAGTTACGACAGGACCCAAAGGGAGACCCAGTACTTC.

The chain carries TRBV7-2 and TRBJ1-1; perhaps TRBD1 as D (6 bases). Trimming removed 5 bases at V and 1 base at J, with 17 bases between. CDR3 size: 16 residues. The V gene's germline CDR1 is SGHTA and CDR2 FQGNSA. The CDR3 sequence is CASSPREGGRNTEAFF. Written as DNA, the CDR3 is TGTGCCAGCAGCCCTAGAGAGGGGGGGCGGAACACTGAAGCTTTCTTT.

DNA for the CDR3: TGTGCCAGCAGTGAAGGACGGGGCTCTGGAAACACCATATATTTT. Translating it yields CASSEGRGSGNTIYF. The chain has TRBV6-1 and TRBJ1-3; no clear D gene. Germline CDR1 and CDR2: MNHNS and SASEGT. Trimming took off 1 base at V and 0 bases at J, with 7 bases between the two ends. The CDR3 consists of 15 residues.

CDR3 amino acids: CASSLDIGDRVSVQYF. Here the CDR3 DNA reads TGTGCCAGCAGCTTAGATATTGGGGACAGGGTATCTGTGCAGTACTTC. The gene calls are TRBV7-8 and TRBJ2-7; TRBD1 aligns across 9 bases. The CDR3 sequence is 16 residues long. Trimming at V came to 1 base and at J to 9 bases, leaving 13 bases not matched to a gene. Germline CDR1 reads SGHVS; CDR2 reads FQNEAQ.

V is TRBV5-1 and J is TRBJ1-1, with 8 nucleotides matching TRBD1. The V gene's germline CDR1 is SGHRS and CDR2 YFSETQ. V lost 4 bases and J lost 11; bases outside the gene matches: 10. The length of the CDR3 is 13 residues. The CDR3 bases are TGCGCCAGCAGCCACGAGACAGGGGAAAGGGCTTTCTTT. The encoded protein is CASSHETGERAFF.

The V and J genes are TRBV7-3 and TRBJ1-4; no definite D call. Between the trimmed V and J ends, which lost 5 bases and 0 bases, there was a span of 13 bases. From germline, CDR1 is SGHTA and CDR2 FQGTGA. This CDR3 is built from 16 residues. DNA for the CDR3: TGTGCCAGCAGCAACTCCTTTCGTGCAACTAATGAAAAACTGTTTTTT. Its protein product is CASSNSFRATNEKLFF.

The rearrangement links TRBV5-1 to TRBJ2-2, with D perhaps matching TRBD1 (6 bases). In germline, CDR1 is SGHRS, CDR2 YFSETQ. This CDR3 spans 16 amino acids. V gave up 0 bases and J gave up 1 base, with 10 bases separating them. This CDR3 reads CASSLEGTRNTGELFF. Here the CDR3 DNA reads TGCGCCAGCAGCTTGGAGGGGACAAGGAACACCGGGGAGCTGTTTTTT.

V usage is TRBV4-3 and J usage is TRBJ2-2; a possible D gene is TRBD2 (6 bases). CDR3 size: 17 residues. Germline V CDR1 and CDR2: LGHNA, YSLEER. V gave up 0 bases and J gave up 7 bases, with 18 bases separating them. The CDR3 DNA follows: TGCGCCAGCAGCCAAGACCCCCTCGGAGGGGCCATCGGGGAGCTGTTTTTT. This gives the protein CASSQDPLGGAIGELFF.

The chain has TRBV30 and TRBJ2-3; TRBD2 matches at 8 bases. The V gene end was trimmed by 3 bases and the J gene end by 6 bases; junction bases not matched to a gene: 8. The CDR3 is made up of 14 amino acids. Per germline, CDR1 GTSNPN and CDR2 SVGIG (reference sequence). The CDR3 protein is CAWRVAGSVDTQYF. Here the CDR3 DNA reads TGTGCCTGGAGAGTAGCGGGATCGGTCGATACGCAGTATTTT.

The chain combines TRBV2 with TRBJ2-5; 11 bases are a match to TRBD2. CDR3 length: 15 amino acids. V shed 6 bases, J shed 4 bases, and the junction held 7 bases outside the gene matches. Germline-derived CDR1 and CDR2 are SNHLY and FYNNEI. The CDR3 is CASSANGLAGETQYF. CDR3 nucleotides: TGTGCCAGCAGCGCTAACGGACTAGCGGGAGAGACCCAGTACTTC.